These 21 T cell receptor beta chains came from one sample sequenced in a study of beta chain features in type 1 diabetes. Study-level results: In every one of the four CD4+ subsets, TCRB CDR3s were moderately but significantly shorter in Type 1 diabetes patients.

For these receptors, no antigen is known. Every isolated RNA sample was fully reverse transcribed, so sequencing captured expressed TCRB transcripts. The method was immunoSEQ multiplex PCR; TCRdb's version includes in-frame clones alone and lacks a portion of them. This sample has a few hundred thousand clones; under 20% occur once, and the top ten carry 0.065% to 0.1%. The sample taken for sequencing was naive CD4+ T cells from blood. Every receptor here comes from a man aged 30 to 45 with type 1 diabetes.

This clone appeared a few times. The J gene is TRBJ2-3, the V gene TRBV13; unclear D gene. The CDR3 extends over 15 amino acids. Germline lookup yields CDR1 PRHDT and CDR2 FYEKMQ (reference sequence). Between the trimmed V and J ends, which lost 5 bases and 2 bases, there was a span of 14 bases. The CDR3 DNA follows: TGTGCCAGCAGCCAACCCCCTTCGGTCACAGATACGCAGTATTTT. It specifies CASSQPPSVTDTQYF.

The chain has TRBV7-9 and TRBJ2-5; 11 positions match TRBD2. This CDR3 comprises 16 residues. Trimming cost V 5 bases and J 9 bases; bases outside gene matches: 14. CDR1 is SEHNR, CDR2 FQNEAQ, per germline (reference sequence). The CDR3 protein is CASSPRLAGRALAQYF. CDR3 DNA: TGTGCCAGCAGCCCAAGACTAGCGGGGAGGGCCCTGGCCCAGTACTTC.

This clone has a handful of counts. This chain connects TRBV27 to TRBJ2-5; D is unresolved. Germline-derived CDR1 and CDR2 are MNHEY and SMNVEV (reference sequence). The length of the CDR3 is 12 residues. Trimming took off 3 bases at V and 7 bases at J, with 9 bases between the two ends. CDR3 bases: TGTGCCAGCAGTTTCGGTTCCGGGACCCAGTACTTC. Its protein is CASSFGSGTQYF.

This clone was recorded a few times. CDR3 sequence: CASSFQGRSSYNEQFF. The CDR3 DNA is TGTGCCAGCAGTTTCCAAGGACGGAGCTCCTACAATGAGCAGTTCTTC. The chain carries TRBV28 and TRBJ2-1, with no clear D. V dropped 3 bases and J dropped 0 bases, with 12 bases sitting between them. Looked up from germline, CDR1 is MDHEN and CDR2 is SYDVKM. The CDR3 length is 16 residues.

The CDR3 DNA reads as TGCAGCGTTGAAGGGGGGACAGGATTGAACACTGAAGCTTTCTTT. It codes for CSVEGGTGLNTEAFF. The J gene is TRBJ1-1, the V gene TRBV29-1; 8 nucleotides line up with TRBD1. The junction had 4 bases not matched to a gene; V was cut back by 1 base and J by 0 bases. The CDR3 covers 15 residues. Germline loops: CDR1 SQVTM, CDR2 ANQGSEA.

The chain employs TRBV18 and TRBJ2-7; D is possibly TRBD1 or TRBD2 (5 bases each). The length of the CDR3 is 13 residues. The V and J ends lost 5 bases and 7 bases respectively, with 15 bases between them. CDR1 is KGHSH, CDR2 LQKENI, per germline. CDR3 nucleotide sequence: TGTGCCAGCTCAGAGGGGCGAAATTGGGAGCAGTACTTC. Its translation is CASSEGRNWEQYF.

There are a few counts of this clone. The J gene is TRBJ2-4, the V gene TRBV30, with 9 bases lining up with TRBD1. V shed 5 bases and J 8 bases; nucleotides not matched to a gene: 10. Germline CDR1 reads GTSNPN; CDR2 reads SVGIG (reference sequence). This CDR3 is built from 14 residues. CDR3 sequence: CAWAPMDRGDIQYF. For the CDR3, the DNA is TGTGCCTGGGCACCCATGGACAGGGGTGACATTCAGTACTTC.

The V and J genes are TRBV11-2 and TRBJ2-3, with a possible D match to TRBD2 (7 bases). The V and J ends lost 5 bases and 1 base respectively, with 13 bases between them. Germline CDR1 reads SGHAT; CDR2 reads FQNNGV. There are 15 residues in the CDR3. Here the CDR3 reads CASSSPGGRTDTQYF. CDR3 DNA: TGTGCCAGCAGCAGCCCGGGGGGCCGCACAGATACGCAGTATTTT.

V usage is TRBV19 and J usage is TRBJ2-1; the D gene is possibly TRBD2 (5 bases). Germline V gene lookup returns CDR1 LNHDA and CDR2 SQIVND (reference sequence). The CDR3 runs 13 residues. Trimming removed 6 bases at V and 7 bases at J, with 13 bases between. The CDR3 sequence: CASSIPGWNEQFF. The CDR3 nucleotides are TGTGCCAGTAGCATCCCGGGGTGGAATGAGCAGTTCTTC.

This clone occurred a few times. The V gene is TRBV2, the J gene TRBJ2-5, with D hard to call. The CDR3 spans 11 residues. CDR1 and CDR2 from the germline V gene are SNHLY and FYNNEI. Trimming stripped 6 bases from V and 0 bases from J, with 2 bases between. This CDR3 is CASSNQETQYF. DNA of the CDR3: TGTGCCAGCAGCAACCAAGAGACCCAGTACTTC.

This clone was seen more than once but under ten times. The chain joins TRBV6-1 to TRBJ1-4; D uncertain. Germline CDR1 MNHNS, CDR2 SASEGT. The CDR3 covers 13 residues. V dropped 7 bases and J dropped 4 bases, with 10 bases sitting between them. CDR3 sequence reads: CASTLDFNEKLFF. The CDR3 DNA is TGTGCCAGCACATTGGACTTTAATGAAAAACTGTTTTTT.

V usage is TRBV5-4 and J usage is TRBJ2-6, with TRBD2 identical over 12 bases. The CDR3 covers 17 residues. The germline V gene encodes CDR1 SGHNT and CDR2 YYREEE (reference sequence). With V trimmed by 1 base and J by 2 bases, 1 base remained unmatched. Written as DNA, the CDR3 is TGTGCCAGCAGCTTGCTAGCGGGAGGGCCTGGGGCCAACGTCCTGACTTTC. Amino acid sequence: CASSLLAGGPGANVLTF.

In this sample, this clone turned up a few times. This sequence joins TRBV19 and TRBJ2-1; D is uncertain. Germline CDR1 LNHDA, CDR2 SQIVND (reference sequence). V was trimmed by 7 bases and J by 8 bases, leaving 9 bases between them. CDR3 length: 11 amino acids. The CDR3 reads CASTDRYEQFF. The CDR3 DNA is TGTGCCAGTACTGACCGATATGAGCAGTTCTTC.

The gene calls are TRBV4-2 and TRBJ2-5, with D possibly matching TRBD2 (5 bases). In germline, CDR1 is LGHNA, CDR2 YNFKEQ. This CDR3 is built from 13 residues. Trimming stripped 0 bases from V and 7 bases from J, with 9 bases between. CDR3 region: CASSQEQAGTQYF. Written as DNA, the CDR3 is TGTGCCAGCAGCCAAGAGCAGGCGGGGACCCAGTACTTC.

The rearrangement joins TRBV9 to TRBJ2-5; D perhaps matches TRBD2 (6 bases). V lost 2 bases, J lost 5 bases, and 16 bases lay in between. The CDR3 totals 15 residues. Germline V gives CDR1 SGDLS, CDR2 YYNGEE. CDR3 amino acids: CASSVGQGGPETQYF. CDR3 coding DNA: TGTGCCAGCAGCGTCGGCCAGGGAGGTCCGGAGACCCAGTACTTC.

Only a few counts were recorded for this clone. V usage is TRBV28 and J usage is TRBJ2-3; 8 nucleotides line up with TRBD1. Germline CDR1 is MDHEN and CDR2 is SYDVKM. The CDR3 covers 14 residues. The ends lost 10 bases at V and 0 bases at J; junction bases unmatched: 6. In DNA, the CDR3 is TGTGCCACCTGGGGGGACAGGAGCACAGATACGCAGTATTTT. Translated, it gives CATWGDRSTDTQYF.

This clone was counted a few times. V is TRBV12-5 and J is TRBJ2-5; D is perhaps TRBD1 (5 bases). The CDR3 runs to 14 residues. Germline loops: CDR1 LGHNT, CDR2 FRNRAP. Deletions cut 7 bases from V and 5 bases from J, with 17 bases between. CDR3 in DNA: TGTGCTAGTGCCCCCCCAGGGCCAAGGGAGACCCAGTACTTC. Its protein product is CASAPPGPRETQYF.

This clone has only a few counts. V is TRBV28 and J is TRBJ2-1; 8 positions match TRBD2. The germline gives CDR1 MDHEN, CDR2 SYDVKM. This CDR3 is built from 15 residues. Germline trimming cut 3 bases from V and 4 bases from J; bases unmatched to any gene: 5. CDR3 sequence reads: CASSLGSGMYNEQFF. CDR3 coding DNA: TGTGCCAGCAGTTTGGGTAGCGGGATGTACAATGAGCAGTTCTTC. The full variable domain, its missing parts supplied by reference TRBV28 and TRBJ2-1, is DVKVTQSSRYLVKRTGEKVFLECVQDMDHENMFWYRQDPGLGLRLIYFSYDVKMKEKGDIPEGYSVSREKKERFSLILESASTNQTSMYLCASSLGSGMYNEQFFGPGTRLTVL.

The J gene is TRBJ2-3, the V gene TRBV25-1; 7 bases are shared with TRBD1. V lost 8 bases, J lost 1 base, and 6 bases stayed unmatched. The germline CDR1 and CDR2 sequences are MGHDK and SYGVNS. The CDR3 extends over 14 amino acids. DNA of the CDR3: TGTGCCAGCTCAAGACAGGGTGGCACAGATACGCAGTATTTT. Translated, it gives CASSRQGGTDTQYF.

This chain connects TRBV29-1 to TRBJ2-3; maybe TRBD2 (6 bases). CDR1 is SQVTM and CDR2 is ANQGSEA in the germline V gene. V lost 7 bases, J lost 8 bases, and 25 bases lay in between. This CDR3 spans 15 amino acids. CDR3 nucleotide sequence: TGCAGCGGCGACTCGGGACTCTCTGGGTACGGTACGCAGTATTTT. Its translation is CSGDSGLSGYGTQYF.

The chain recombines TRBV9 with TRBJ2-1; tentatively, D is TRBD2 (6 bases). V lost 2 bases and J lost 5, with 23 bases in between. The germline CDR1 and CDR2 sequences are SGDLS and YYNGEE. The CDR3 extends over 18 amino acids. The CDR3 protein is CASSVSPSGPTGDNEQFF. As DNA, the CDR3 is TGTGCCAGCAGCGTCAGTCCCTCGGGACCCACGGGGGACAATGAGCAGTTCTTC. Combining the CDR3 with reference TRBV9 and TRBJ2-1 gives the whole variable domain DSGVTQTPKHLITATGQRVTLRCSPRSGDLSVYWYQQSLDQGLQFLIQYYNGEERAKGNILERFSAQQFPDLHSELNLSSLELGDSALYFCASSVSPSGPTGDNEQFFGPGTRLTVL.